This T cell receptor (beta chain) was identified in a study of T cell changes during pregnancy in multiple sclerosis. TCRdb's table, derived via immunoSEQ multiplex PCR, lists solely in-frame clones and lacks some. The table has 75,000 to 80,000 clones, around 89% seen once. This CDR3 comprises 12 residues. Trimming removed 6 bases from V and 6 bases from J, with 11 bases in between. In germline, CDR1 is KGHSH, CDR2 LQKENI. This TCR was recovered from a female donor with multiple sclerosis, enrolled in a pregnancy study. The material was peripheral blood, obtained before pregnancy. This chain connects TRBV18 to TRBJ1-1, with D unresolved. CDR3 region: CASSQVGAEAFF. The DNA for the CDR3 is TGTGCCAGCTCCCAGGTTGGTGCTGAAGCTTTCTTT.